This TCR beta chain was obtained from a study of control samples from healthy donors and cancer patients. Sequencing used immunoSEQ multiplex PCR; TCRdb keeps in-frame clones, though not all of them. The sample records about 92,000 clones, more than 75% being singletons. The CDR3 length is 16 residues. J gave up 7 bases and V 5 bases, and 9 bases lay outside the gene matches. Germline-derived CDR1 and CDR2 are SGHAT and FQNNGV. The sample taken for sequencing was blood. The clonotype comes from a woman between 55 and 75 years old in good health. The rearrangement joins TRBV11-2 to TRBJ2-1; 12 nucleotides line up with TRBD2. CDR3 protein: CASSGAHGLAGNEQFF. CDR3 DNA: TGTGCCAGCAGCGGTGCACACGGACTAGCGGGAAATGAGCAGTTCTTC.